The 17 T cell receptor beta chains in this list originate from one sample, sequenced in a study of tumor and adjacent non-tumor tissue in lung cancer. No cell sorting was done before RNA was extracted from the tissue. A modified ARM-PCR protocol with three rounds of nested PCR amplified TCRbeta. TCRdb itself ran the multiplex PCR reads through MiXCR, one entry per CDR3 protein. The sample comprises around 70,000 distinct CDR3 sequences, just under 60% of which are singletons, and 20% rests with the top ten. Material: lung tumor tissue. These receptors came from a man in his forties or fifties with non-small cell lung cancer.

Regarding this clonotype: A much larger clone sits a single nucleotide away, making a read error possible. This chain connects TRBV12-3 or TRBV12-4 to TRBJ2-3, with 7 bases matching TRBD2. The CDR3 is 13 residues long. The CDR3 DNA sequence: TGTGCCACCGCCCTAGCGGTCCCAGATACGCACTATTTT. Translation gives CATALAVPDTHYF.

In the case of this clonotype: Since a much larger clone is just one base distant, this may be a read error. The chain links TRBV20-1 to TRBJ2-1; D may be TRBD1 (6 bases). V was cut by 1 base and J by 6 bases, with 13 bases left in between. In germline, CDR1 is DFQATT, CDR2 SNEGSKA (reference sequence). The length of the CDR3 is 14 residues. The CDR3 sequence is CSARGGLFINEQFF. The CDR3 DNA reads TGCAGTGCTAGAGGGGGGCTCTTTATCAATGAGCAGTTCTTC.

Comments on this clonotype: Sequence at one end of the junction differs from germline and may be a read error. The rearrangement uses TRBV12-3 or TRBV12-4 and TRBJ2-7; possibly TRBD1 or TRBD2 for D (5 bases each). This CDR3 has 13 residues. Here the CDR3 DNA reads TGTGACAGCAGTTTTCCGGGGCCCGGCGAGAAGTACTTC. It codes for CDSSFPGPGEKYF.

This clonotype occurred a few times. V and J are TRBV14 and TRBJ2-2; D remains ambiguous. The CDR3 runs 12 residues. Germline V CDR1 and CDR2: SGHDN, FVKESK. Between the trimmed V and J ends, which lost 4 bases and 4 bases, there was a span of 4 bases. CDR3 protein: CASSRVTGELFF. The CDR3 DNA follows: TGTGCCAGCAGCCGCGTCACCGGGGAGCTGTTTTTT.

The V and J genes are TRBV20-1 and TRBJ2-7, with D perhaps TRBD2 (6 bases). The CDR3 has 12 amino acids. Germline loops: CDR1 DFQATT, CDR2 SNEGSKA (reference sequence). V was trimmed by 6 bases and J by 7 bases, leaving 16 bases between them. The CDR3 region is CSAKGGEYEQYF. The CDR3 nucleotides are TGCAGTGCCAAGGGCGGGGAGTATGAGCAGTACTTC.

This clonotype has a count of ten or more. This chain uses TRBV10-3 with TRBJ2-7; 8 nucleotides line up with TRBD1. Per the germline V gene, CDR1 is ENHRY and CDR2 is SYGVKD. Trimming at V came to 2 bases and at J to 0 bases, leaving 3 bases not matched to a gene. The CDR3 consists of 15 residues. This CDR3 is CAISEDRGSSYEQYF. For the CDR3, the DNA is TGTGCCATCAGTGAGGACAGGGGAAGCTCCTACGAGCAGTACTTC.

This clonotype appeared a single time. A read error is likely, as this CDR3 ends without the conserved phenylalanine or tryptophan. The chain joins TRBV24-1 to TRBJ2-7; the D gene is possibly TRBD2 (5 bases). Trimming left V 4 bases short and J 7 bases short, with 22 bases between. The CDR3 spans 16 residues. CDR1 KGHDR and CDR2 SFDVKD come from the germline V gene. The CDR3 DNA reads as TGTGCCACCAGTGACCCGGGATCTGTCGGGGTTAGAGAGCAGTACTTA. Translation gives CATSDPGSVGVREQYL.

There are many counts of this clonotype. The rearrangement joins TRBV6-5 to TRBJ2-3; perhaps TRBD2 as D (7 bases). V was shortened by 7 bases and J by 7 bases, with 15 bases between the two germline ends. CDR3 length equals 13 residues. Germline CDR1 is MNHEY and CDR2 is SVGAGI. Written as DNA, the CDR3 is TGTGCCAGCACTGGGGGCGGGGGATATACGCAGTATTTT. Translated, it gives CASTGGGGYTQYF.

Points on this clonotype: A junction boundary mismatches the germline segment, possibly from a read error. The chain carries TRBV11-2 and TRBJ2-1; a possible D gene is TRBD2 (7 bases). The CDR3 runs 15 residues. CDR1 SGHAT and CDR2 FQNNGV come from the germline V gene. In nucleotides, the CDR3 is TGCGTCAGCAGCCCTTCTGGCGGGGGCGGTTATGAGCAGTTATTC. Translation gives CVSSPSGGGGYEQLF.

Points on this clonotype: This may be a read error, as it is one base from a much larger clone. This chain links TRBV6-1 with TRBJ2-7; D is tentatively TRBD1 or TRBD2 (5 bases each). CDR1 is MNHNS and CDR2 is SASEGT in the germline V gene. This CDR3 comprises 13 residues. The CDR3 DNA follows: TGTGCCATCCTCGGGGCAGCCGCTTACGGGCAGTACTTC. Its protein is CAILGAAAYGQYF.

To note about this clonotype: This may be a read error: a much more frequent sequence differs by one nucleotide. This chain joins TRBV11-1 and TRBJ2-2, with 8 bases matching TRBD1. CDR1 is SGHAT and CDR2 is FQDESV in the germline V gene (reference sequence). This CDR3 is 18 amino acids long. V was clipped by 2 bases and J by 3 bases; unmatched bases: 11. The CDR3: CASSLSQGVLSDTGELFF. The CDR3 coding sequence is TGTGCCAGCAGCTTATCACAGGGGGTCCTTTCGGACACCGGGGAGCTGTTTTTT.

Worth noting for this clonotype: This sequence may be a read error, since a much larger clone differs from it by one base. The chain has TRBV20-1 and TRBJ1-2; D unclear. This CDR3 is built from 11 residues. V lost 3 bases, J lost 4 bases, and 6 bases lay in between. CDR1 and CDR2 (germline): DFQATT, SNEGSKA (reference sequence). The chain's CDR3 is CSARFLYGYTF. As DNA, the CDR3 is TGCAGTGCTAGGTTCCTCTATGGCTACACCTTC.

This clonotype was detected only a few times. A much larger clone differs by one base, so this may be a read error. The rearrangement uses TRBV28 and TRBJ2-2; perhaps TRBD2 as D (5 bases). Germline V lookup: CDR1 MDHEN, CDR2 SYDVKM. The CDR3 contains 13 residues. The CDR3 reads CASSVPGPGEPFF. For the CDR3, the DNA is TGTGCCAGCAGCGTCCCTGGGCCCGGGGAGCCGTTTTTT.

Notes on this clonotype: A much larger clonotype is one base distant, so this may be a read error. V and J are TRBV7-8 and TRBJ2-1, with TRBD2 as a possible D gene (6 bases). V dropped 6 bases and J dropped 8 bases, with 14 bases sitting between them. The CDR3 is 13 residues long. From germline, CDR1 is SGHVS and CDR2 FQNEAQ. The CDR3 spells CASRAGLYHEQFF. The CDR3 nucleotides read TGTGCCAGCAGGGCGGGACTTTACCATGAGCAGTTCTTC.

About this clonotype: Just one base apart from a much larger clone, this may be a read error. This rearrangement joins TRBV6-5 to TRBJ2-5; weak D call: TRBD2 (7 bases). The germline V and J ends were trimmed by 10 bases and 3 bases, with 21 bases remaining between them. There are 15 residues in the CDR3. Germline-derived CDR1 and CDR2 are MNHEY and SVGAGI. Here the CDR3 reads CANRESAGGKETQYF. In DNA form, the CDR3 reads TGTGCCAACAGGGAGAGCGCCGGGGGGAAAGAGACCCAGTACTTC.

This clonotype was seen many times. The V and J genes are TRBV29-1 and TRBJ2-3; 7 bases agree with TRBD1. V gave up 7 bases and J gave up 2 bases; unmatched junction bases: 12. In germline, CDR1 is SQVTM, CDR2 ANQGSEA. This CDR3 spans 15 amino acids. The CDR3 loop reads CSARPGQSNTDTQYF. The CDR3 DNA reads TGCAGCGCCCGTCCGGGACAGAGTAACACAGATACGCAGTATTTT.

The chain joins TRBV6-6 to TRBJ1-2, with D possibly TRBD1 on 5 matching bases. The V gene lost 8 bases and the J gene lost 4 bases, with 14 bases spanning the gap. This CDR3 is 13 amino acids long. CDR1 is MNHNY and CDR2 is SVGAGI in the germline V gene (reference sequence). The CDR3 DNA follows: TGTGCCAGCGGCTACCCTCAGGGCTATGGCTACACCTTC. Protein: CASGYPQGYGYTF.